The 21 T cell receptor beta chains in this list originate from one sample, sequenced in a study of blood T cell repertoires in COVID-19. Only in-frame clones appear in the TCRdb table, and some are missing; sequencing was by immunoSEQ multiplex PCR. The sample contains some 66,000 clones, about 94% of which appear only once. Sequenced sample: peripheral blood. The source of these receptors is a man between 70 and 80 years old with active COVID-19.

The CDR3 bases are TGCAGTGCTAGTTCGCTAGCGGGGGCCTCAAGGGATACGCAGTATTTT. Amino acids: CSASSLAGASRDTQYF. This chain uses TRBV20-1 with TRBJ2-3, with TRBD2 matching over 10 bases. The CDR3 loop spans 16 amino acids. V shed 3 bases, J shed 6 bases, and the junction held 12 bases outside the gene matches. Germline-derived CDR1 and CDR2 are DFQATT and SNEGSKA (reference sequence).

This chain links TRBV19 with TRBJ1-1, with D unclear. Trimming removed 6 bases from V and 0 bases from J, with 11 bases in between. The CDR3 is 14 amino acids. Looked up from germline, CDR1 is LNHDA and CDR2 is SQIVND (reference sequence). CDR3 nucleotides: TGTGCCAGTAGACGGGGAGAAGTGAACACTGAAGCTTTCTTT. Translated: CASRRGEVNTEAFF.

The rearrangement joins TRBV9 to TRBJ1-6; 7 bases are shared with TRBD1. This CDR3 spans 15 amino acids. Germline lookup yields CDR1 SGDLS and CDR2 YYNGEE. The V gene end was trimmed by 0 bases and the J gene end by 7 bases; junction bases not matched to a gene: 4. CDR3: CASSVVAGGNSPLHF. The CDR3 DNA reads TGTGCCAGCAGCGTAGTGGCAGGGGGAAATTCACCCCTCCACTTT.

The genes are TRBV28 and TRBJ2-1, with D perhaps TRBD2 (7 bases). The germline V and J ends were trimmed by 2 bases and 4 bases, with 12 bases remaining between them. The CDR3 is 15 amino acids. The germline CDR1 and CDR2 sequences are MDHEN and SYDVKM. The CDR3 sequence is CASSLRGGVYNEQFF. The DNA for the CDR3 is TGTGCCAGCAGTTTACGAGGGGGGGTTTACAATGAGCAGTTCTTC.

This sequence joins TRBV5-1 and TRBJ2-1, with TRBD2 matching over 10 bases. Germline loops: CDR1 SGHRS, CDR2 YFSETQ. CDR3 length equals 15 residues. J was trimmed by 4 bases and V by 0 bases; bases with no gene match: 1. The CDR3, as DNA: TGCGCCAGCAGCTTGGAAGCGGGGGGGTACAATGAGCAGTTCTTC. Translation: CASSLEAGGYNEQFF.

The gene calls are TRBV5-8 and TRBJ1-2; 7 bases agree with TRBD1. V dropped 2 bases and J dropped 3; count of bases not matched to a gene: 1. CDR1 is SGHTS and CDR2 is YDEGEE in the germline V gene. The CDR3 contains 13 residues. CDR3 in amino acids: CASSFDRDYGYTF. The CDR3 coding sequence is TGTGCCAGCAGCTTTGACAGGGACTATGGCTACACCTTC.

In its sample, this clone was seen a few times. This chain links TRBV3-1 (or the pseudogene TRBV3-2) with TRBJ1-5, with D unclear. Trimming took 0 bases from V and 0 from J, leaving 9 bases between them. There are 16 residues in the CDR3. In germline, CDR1 is LGHDT, CDR2 YNNKEL (reference sequence). The CDR3 DNA reads TGTGCCAGCAGCCAAGATGTGAGGGATAGCAATCAGCCCCAGCATTTT. This encodes CASSQDVRDSNQPQHF.

V is TRBV5-1 and J is TRBJ2-3; tentatively, D is TRBD1 (7 bases). V was cut by 0 bases and J by 6 bases, with 17 bases left in between. Germline-derived CDR1 and CDR2 are SGHRS and YFSETQ. This CDR3 region has 16 residues. CDR3 region: CASSLGGPGGTDTQYF. The CDR3 DNA reads TGCGCCAGCAGCTTGGGAGGGCCAGGGGGGACGGATACGCAGTATTTT.

V usage is TRBV5-1 and J usage is TRBJ1-5, with D maybe TRBD1 (6 bases). The CDR3 runs to 15 residues. From germline, CDR1 is SGHRS and CDR2 YFSETQ. V dropped 4 bases and J dropped 0 bases, with 11 bases sitting between them. The CDR3 loop reads CASSEMDSSNQPQHF. For the CDR3, the DNA is TGCGCCAGCAGCGAAATGGACAGTAGCAATCAGCCCCAGCATTTT.

The chain is built from TRBV2 and TRBJ2-1; possible D gene TRBD2, 5 bases. This CDR3 is 15 amino acids long. Trimming took off 6 bases at V and 4 bases at J, with 16 bases between the two ends. Germline V gene lookup returns CDR1 SNHLY and CDR2 FYNNEI. The DNA for the CDR3 is TGTGCCAGCAGGGAAAACGACGGGAATTACAATGAGCAGTTCTTC. Translation gives CASRENDGNYNEQFF.

This sequence joins TRBV25-1 and TRBJ2-5; weak D call: TRBD2 (6 bases). The CDR3 is made up of 17 amino acids. Germline V gene lookup returns CDR1 MGHDK and CDR2 SYGVNS. Trimming removed 6 bases at V and 5 bases at J, with 25 bases between. The CDR3 nucleotides read TGTGCCAGCAGGGGGACTCTGATCCCTCGCCGGGGGGAGACCCAGTACTTC. Amino acid sequence: CASRGTLIPRRGETQYF.

The V and J genes are TRBV29-1 and TRBJ2-3; TRBD2 agrees at 9 bases. The germline V gene has CDR1 SQVTM and CDR2 ANQGSEA. CDR3 length equals 15 residues. V was clipped by 6 bases and J by 4 bases; unmatched bases: 11. In nucleotides, the CDR3 is TGCAGCGTCGGCCTGGGCGGGGGGGTGTCAGATACGCAGTATTTT. Its protein is CSVGLGGGVSDTQYF.

This chain links TRBV5-5 with TRBJ1-1, with TRBD1 matching 8 bases. J was trimmed by 1 base and V by 3 bases; bases with no gene match: 2. Germline CDR1 SGHKS, CDR2 YYEKEE (reference sequence). This CDR3 is 14 amino acids long. CDR3 region: CASSWTGSNTEAFF. The DNA of the CDR3 is TGTGCCAGCAGCTGGACAGGGTCGAACACTGAAGCTTTCTTT.

The V call is TRBV5-6, the J call TRBJ2-2, with TRBD1 matching 9 bases. Trimming removed 4 bases from V and 5 bases from J; junction bases left unmatched: 6. Germline V gene sequence: CDR1 SGHDT, CDR2 YYEEEE. The CDR3 is 15 residues long. The CDR3 here is CASSRDRGRTGELFF. CDR3 in DNA: TGTGCCAGCAGCCGCGACAGGGGGAGGACCGGGGAGCTGTTTTTT.

The CDR3 loop is CASSQPRTSGRHEQYF. In DNA, the CDR3 is TGCGCCAGCAGCCAGCCCCGGACTAGCGGGCGCCACGAGCAGTACTTC. The chain is built from TRBV4-1 and TRBJ2-7; TRBD2 matches 11 bases. The CDR3 is made up of 16 amino acids. CDR1 is MGHRA, CDR2 YSYEKL, per germline. With V trimmed by 3 bases and J by 5 bases, 9 bases remained unmatched.

V usage is TRBV5-4 and J usage is TRBJ1-3; possibly TRBD1 for D (5 bases). CDR3 length: 14 amino acids. CDR1 and CDR2 from the germline V gene are SGHNT and YYREEE (reference sequence). Trimming pared 5 bases from V and 7 bases from J, leaving 16 bases between. CDR3 sequence: CASSRWGEWNTIYF. Here the CDR3 DNA reads TGTGCCAGCAGTCGGTGGGGCGAATGGAACACCATATATTTT.

Only one count was recorded for this clone. The chain uses TRBV9 and TRBJ2-3; the D gene is possibly TRBD2 (6 bases). Germline values: CDR1 SGDLS, CDR2 YYNGEE. The CDR3 consists of 17 residues. Trimming removed 4 bases from V and 0 bases from J, with 18 bases in between. CDR3 sequence (DNA): TGTGCCAGCAGCCCCCAGGGACTGTTTATCAGCACAGATACGCAGTATTTT. Protein sequence: CASSPQGLFISTDTQYF. The variable domain in full, completed from reference TRBV9 and TRBJ2-3, reads DSGVTQTPKHLITATGQRVTLRCSPRSGDLSVYWYQQSLDQGLQFLIQYYNGEERAKGNILERFSAQQFPDLHSELNLSSLELGDSALYFCASSPQGLFISTDTQYFGPGTRLTVL.

In DNA, the CDR3 is TGTGCCAGCGGCTCCACGGGCGGGGAGCTGTTTTTT. Translation gives CASGSTGGELFF. The gene calls are TRBV6-6 and TRBJ2-2; D is unclear. This CDR3 comprises 12 residues. Trimming stripped 8 bases from V and 7 bases from J, with 11 bases between. CDR1 is MNHNY and CDR2 is SVGAGI in the germline V gene (reference sequence).

This chain uses TRBV19 with TRBJ1-1; tentatively, D is TRBD1 (5 bases). The CDR3 contains 15 residues. The ends were cut back, 3 bases at V and 1 base at J, with 12 bases in the middle. Germline-derived CDR1 and CDR2 are LNHDA and SQIVND (reference sequence). The CDR3 loop reads CASSINRGGNTEAFF. CDR3 sequence (DNA): TGTGCCAGTAGTATCAATAGGGGAGGGAACACTGAAGCTTTCTTT.

This clone has only one observation. The chain has TRBV9 and TRBJ2-7; 8 positions agree with TRBD2. Looked up from germline, CDR1 is SGDLS and CDR2 is YYNGEE. J was trimmed by 1 base and V by 3 bases; bases with no gene match: 3. The CDR3 spans 14 residues. The chain's CDR3 is CASSDIAGSYEQYF. CDR3 nucleotides: TGTGCCAGCAGCGATATAGCGGGATCCTACGAGCAGTACTTC.

This clone was counted once. The rearrangement uses TRBV6-2 or TRBV6-3 and TRBJ1-2, with a possible D match to TRBD1 (6 bases). Trimming removed 5 bases from V and 6 bases from J, with 16 bases in between. This CDR3 has 14 amino acids. CDR1 is MNHEY, CDR2 SVGEGT, per germline. The CDR3: CASSLRDNHHGYTF. CDR3 coding DNA: TGTGCCAGCAGTCTCCGGGACAACCACCATGGCTACACCTTC.